This TCR beta chain originates from a study of blood T cells in healthy people across ages. General study results and limits: In long-lived donors, naive CD4+ cell counts and diversity exceeded those of aged donors.

The CDR3 is made up of 14 amino acids. CDR1 and CDR2 (germline): SQVTM, ANQGSEA. PCR was performed a second time for about 6 to 12 cycles using a sample-barcoded 5' primer and a J-beta primer mix. From the 5' RACE reads, TCRdb called clonotypes with MiXCR, one entry per CDR3 protein. This table has 780,000 or so distinct CDR3 sequences, 25% appearing once. As for this clonotype: Its antigen is unknown.

Per individual sample, total RNA of at least 5 micrograms was extracted. These same data were also listed under a study on T cells of mothers and their children. That report adds: From each mother came over 9.5 million TCR beta CDR3 reads, and from each child came a few million. Related mother-child pairs showed slightly higher but non-significant overlap than unrelated pairs.

The sequencing sample was made of blood. The source is a boy aged 5-17 years in good health. The V call is TRBV29-1, the J call TRBJ2-5; 7 positions match TRBD1. TRBJ2-1 explains the end of the DNA better; the J call may be wrong. The CDR3 sequence is CSVHLRTGPGEQFF. The CDR3 region has the DNA TGCAGCGTCCACCTTAGGACAGGCCCGGGGGAGCAGTTCTTC.